The 21 T cell receptor beta chains reported below all come from one sample, sequenced in a study of T cells after yellow fever vaccination. Using its own MiXCR run on the 5' RACE reads, TCRdb lists one record per CDR3 protein. The sample lists 150,000 to 200,000 distinct CDR3 sequences; 11% were seen once. The sequences come from CD8+ T cells sorted from PBMCs, collected 15 days after the yellow fever booster vaccination. These receptors were obtained from a man between 18 and 29 years old who received the YFV17D yellow fever vaccine.

The CDR3 DNA reads as TGTGCCAGCAGCTTACCAGGGAGGTGGGAGACCCAGTACTTC. Its translation: CASSLPGRWETQYF. The chain combines TRBV7-9 with TRBJ2-5; a weak D match, TRBD2 (6 bases). Germline-derived CDR1 and CDR2 are SEHNR and FQNEAQ (reference sequence). Deletions cut 2 bases from V and 5 bases from J, with 12 bases between. The CDR3 is 14 amino acids.

There are many counts of this clonotype. The rearrangement uses TRBV15 and TRBJ2-1, with TRBD1 identical over 9 bases. Germline V CDR1 and CDR2: LNHNV, YYDKDF (reference sequence). Losses at the gene ends were 3 bases for V and 9 bases for J; bases not matched to a gene: 9. There are 15 residues in the CDR3. The CDR3 spells CATSSPRDRVGEQFF. In DNA form, the CDR3 reads TGTGCCACCAGCAGCCCCCGGGACAGGGTCGGTGAGCAGTTCTTC.

V usage is TRBV9 and J usage is TRBJ1-5, with TRBD1 matching 9 bases. J was trimmed by 1 base and V by 3 bases; bases with no gene match: 2. Germline CDR1 SGDLS, CDR2 YYNGEE. The CDR3 loop spans 15 amino acids. CDR3: CASSAGTGSNQPQHF. CDR3 DNA: TGTGCCAGCAGCGCCGGGACAGGGAGCAATCAGCCCCAGCATTTT.

There are a few counts of this clonotype. The genes are TRBV5-1 and TRBJ2-5, with D tentatively TRBD1 or TRBD2 (5 bases each). Germline V gene lookup returns CDR1 SGHRS and CDR2 YFSETQ. Trimming removed 1 base at V and 1 base at J, with 11 bases between. This CDR3 is 15 amino acids long. The CDR3: CASSLKPGTQETQYF. CDR3 DNA sequence: TGCGCCAGCAGCTTGAAACCAGGGACCCAAGAGACCCAGTACTTC.

This clonotype appeared a few times. The chain uses TRBV4-1 and TRBJ1-5; 10 bases are shared with TRBD1. There are 14 residues in the CDR3. J was trimmed by 7 bases and V by 4 bases; bases with no gene match: 4. Germline lookup yields CDR1 MGHRA and CDR2 YSYEKL. The CDR3: CASSRGTGVQPQHF. The CDR3 DNA follows: TGCGCCAGCAGCCGCGGGACAGGGGTGCAGCCCCAGCATTTT.

There are a few counts of this clonotype. V is TRBV28 and J is TRBJ1-1; D remains unclear. CDR1 and CDR2 (germline): MDHEN, SYDVKM. V was cut by 6 bases and J by 1 base, with 15 bases left in between. The CDR3 covers 15 residues. The CDR3 DNA reads as TGTGCCAGCAGCCCCTCGAGGGTGCGGAACACTGAAGCTTTCTTT. This sequence encodes CASSPSRVRNTEAFF.

This clonotype was counted a few times. The chain combines TRBV5-1 with TRBJ1-2, with TRBD1 as a possible D gene (5 bases). V was shortened by 0 bases and J by 2 bases, with 14 bases between the two germline ends. CDR1 is SGHRS, CDR2 YFSETQ, per germline. This CDR3 has 16 amino acids. CDR3 protein: CASSLGRDGNNYGYTF. The CDR3 DNA sequence: TGCGCCAGCAGCTTGGGTCGGGACGGAAACAACTATGGCTACACCTTC.

This clonotype was seen a few times. The gene calls are TRBV5-4 and TRBJ2-2; the D call may be TRBD1 or TRBD2 (5 bases each). Looked up from germline, CDR1 is SGHNT and CDR2 is YYREEE (reference sequence). V lost 3 bases and J lost 4, with 10 bases in between. The CDR3 covers 14 residues. The CDR3 is CASSWGFGTGELFF. The CDR3 DNA is TGTGCCAGCAGCTGGGGGTTTGGCACCGGGGAGCTGTTTTTT.

The chain recombines TRBV20-1 with TRBJ1-3; the D gene is possibly TRBD1 (5 bases). The germline gives CDR1 DFQATT, CDR2 SNEGSKA (reference sequence). The ends were cut back, 1 base at V and 4 bases at J, with 14 bases in the middle. CDR3 size: 15 residues. CDR3 sequence: CSARGTSGGGNTIYF. Written as DNA, the CDR3 is TGCAGTGCTAGAGGGACCTCCGGGGGAGGAAACACCATATATTTT.

The chain uses TRBV6-2 or TRBV6-3 and TRBJ1-2; D is perhaps TRBD1 (5 bases). V was shortened by 2 bases and J by 3 bases, with 10 bases between the two germline ends. The CDR3 consists of 14 residues. The V gene's germline CDR1 is MNHEY and CDR2 SVGEGT. As DNA, the CDR3 is TGTGCCAGCAGTTACGTTGGCAGGGACTATGGCTACACCTTC. As protein: CASSYVGRDYGYTF.

The chain joins TRBV19 to TRBJ2-7; 11 positions match TRBD1. The CDR3 contains 16 residues. Germline V CDR1 and CDR2: LNHDA, SQIVND (reference sequence). V lost 5 bases and J lost 5; bases outside the gene matches: 11. The CDR3 loop is CASSPSAGQGVHEQYF. The DNA of the CDR3 is TGTGCCAGTAGTCCTTCTGCGGGACAGGGGGTCCACGAGCAGTACTTC.

The V and J genes are TRBV6-5 and TRBJ2-3; 11 bases agree with TRBD2. The V gene end was trimmed by 0 bases and the J gene end by 3 bases; junction bases not matched to a gene: 2. Germline V CDR1 and CDR2: MNHEY, SVGAGI. The CDR3 totals 16 residues. In DNA, the CDR3 is TGTGCCAGCAGTTACTCCACTAGCGGGGGAACAGATACGCAGTATTTT. It is translated as CASSYSTSGGTDTQYF.

This chain joins TRBV12-3 or TRBV12-4 and TRBJ2-3, with 10 bases matching TRBD1. This CDR3 contains 15 residues. Germline trimming cut 5 bases from V and 4 bases from J; bases unmatched to any gene: 6. The CDR3 loop reads CASSGRDRGPDTQYF. CDR3 bases: TGTGCCAGCAGTGGCCGGGACAGGGGCCCAGATACGCAGTATTTT.

V and J are TRBV11-3 and TRBJ2-3; D is unclear. CDR3 length equals 13 residues. The V gene's germline CDR1 is SGHNT and CDR2 YENEEA. Trimming cost V 0 bases and J 2 bases, with 3 bases left between them. The DNA of the CDR3 is TGTGCCAGCAGCTTAGAGAACACAGATACGCAGTATTTT. It yields the protein CASSLENTDTQYF.

This chain uses TRBV5-1 with TRBJ2-1; weak D call: TRBD1 (6 bases). This CDR3 spans 15 amino acids. V lost 0 bases, J lost 4 bases, and 11 bases lay in between. Germline V gives CDR1 SGHRS, CDR2 YFSETQ. The CDR3 loop is CASSLVQGLYNEQFF. CDR3 bases: TGCGCCAGCAGCTTGGTGCAGGGGTTATACAATGAGCAGTTCTTC.

This clonotype came up many times. The rearrangement links TRBV7-9 to TRBJ2-7; 13 positions match TRBD2. The CDR3 covers 15 residues. The V segment lost 4 bases and the J segment 4 bases; nucleotides outside the gene matches: 4. Germline CDR1 SEHNR, CDR2 FQNEAQ (reference sequence). CDR3 amino acids: CASSWTSGGVYEQYV. CDR3 in DNA: TGTGCCAGCAGCTGGACTAGCGGGGGTGTTTACGAGCAGTACGTC.

In its sample, this clonotype was seen a few times. The V gene is TRBV5-1, the J gene TRBJ2-7; D may be TRBD1 or TRBD2 (5 bases each). V lost 3 bases and J 2 bases, leaving 12 bases between the germline ends. The germline gives CDR1 SGHRS, CDR2 YFSETQ. The CDR3 runs 14 residues. CDR3 loop: CASSSGPGTYEQYV. CDR3 DNA sequence: TGCGCCAGCAGCTCAGGGCCCGGGACCTACGAGCAGTACGTC.

The chain employs TRBV28 and TRBJ2-3, with TRBD2 matching over 8 bases. CDR1 and CDR2 (germline): MDHEN, SYDVKM. Unmatched junction bases numbered 5, after V lost 3 bases and J lost 0 bases. This CDR3 is built from 16 residues. CDR3 loop: CASSFGVAGSTDTQYF. CDR3 coding DNA: TGTGCCAGCAGTTTCGGGGTAGCGGGGAGCACAGATACGCAGTATTTT.

This clonotype has more than one count but fewer than ten. The rearrangement links TRBV7-9 to TRBJ2-2; D is perhaps TRBD2 (6 bases). V shed 4 bases and J shed 3 bases, with 24 bases lying between them. Germline lookup yields CDR1 SEHNR and CDR2 FQNEAQ (reference sequence). There are 19 residues in the CDR3. CDR3 nucleotides: TGTGCCAGCAGCTCCGGTTGGTATCGGAGCAGGGAGGACACCGGGGAGCTGTTTTTT. Translation: CASSSGWYRSREDTGELFF. The full variable domain, rest sourced from reference TRBV7-9 and TRBJ2-2, is DTGVSQNPRHKITKRGQNVTFRCDPISEHNRLYWYRQTLGQGPEFLTYFQNEAQLEKSRLLSDRFSAERPKGSFSTLEIQRTEQGDSAMYLCASSSGWYRSREDTGELFFGEGSRLTVL.

CDR3 amino acids: CATSRAGIHEQYF. The CDR3 DNA reads as TGTGCCACCAGCAGAGCAGGAATCCACGAGCAGTACTTC. The rearrangement uses TRBV15 and TRBJ2-7; D is ambiguous. The CDR3 is 13 residues long. V dropped 1 base and J dropped 5 bases, with 9 bases sitting between them. Germline assignment: CDR1 LNHNV and CDR2 YYDKDF (reference sequence).

The CDR3, as DNA: TGCAGCGTTCAAGGTGGGGACCTGAACACTGAAGCTTTCTTT. Translated: CSVQGGDLNTEAFF. This sequence joins TRBV29-1 and TRBJ1-1; D might be TRBD1 (5 bases). There are 14 residues in the CDR3. Germline V gene data show CDR1 as SQVTM and CDR2 as ANQGSEA. V lost 5 bases, J lost 0 bases, and 13 bases lay in between.